The T cell receptor beta chain under discussion was sequenced for a study of cytomegalovirus exposure and HLA in healthy donors. Remarks on this clone: The antigen remains undetermined.

Whole-study findings and limits: About 87% or about 30% of the time was how often most TCR beta V segments were productive, according to an earlier analysis. In a later analysis, a genetic analysis reported fewer productive-TCR N-insertions in an Asian-associated ancestry cluster than the cohort average.

Germline-derived CDR1 and CDR2 are SEHNR and FQNEAQ (reference sequence). The CDR3 is 16 residues long. The V and J ends lost 6 bases and 0 bases respectively, with 12 bases between them. This PCR relied on a set of 60 Vbeta primers and 13 Jbeta primers. Sequencing was performed with immunoSEQ multiplex PCR; in TCRdb, only in-frame clones are kept and a portion is missing. The sample has about 150,000 clones; about four fifths are singletons. Material for sequencing was PBMCs. The TCR originated in a man in his fifties in good health and CMV-seropositive. This chain links TRBV7-9 with TRBJ1-6, with D hard to call. CDR3 loop: CASSLTSSSYNSPLHF. In DNA, the CDR3 is TGTGCCAGCAGTTTGACATCGAGCTCCTATAATTCACCCCTCCACTTT.